The 18 T cell receptor beta chains below were found in one sample sequenced in a study of CD8 T cells in ankylosing spondylitis. General study points: The study identified a TCR beta motif of roughly eight highly homologous variants that appeared characteristic of ankylosing spondylitis blood.

These receptors' targets are unknown. TCRdb re-analysed the 5' RACE reads in MiXCR, keeping a single row per CDR3 protein. The table includes roughly 440,000 distinct CDR3 sequences, 17% detected once. The sequenced sample was blood, either unsorted or a sorted T cell fraction (not recorded which). These receptors came from a male donor with ankylosing spondylitis.

This clonotype has at least ten counts. The chain recombines TRBV12-3 or TRBV12-4 with TRBJ2-6; D remains ambiguous. V was pared by 7 bases and J by 4 bases, with 8 bases between. This CDR3 has 13 amino acids. The DNA of the CDR3 is TGTGCCAGCAACATAGGAGGGGCCAACGTCCTGACTTTC. Its translation: CASNIGGANVLTF.

Many counts were recorded for this clonotype. The V call is TRBV5-1, the J call TRBJ2-4; possibly TRBD2 for D (6 bases). Germline assignment: CDR1 SGHRS and CDR2 YFSETQ. The CDR3 has 13 amino acids. Trimming took 9 bases from V and 9 from J, leaving 19 bases between them. CDR3 sequence: CATGDSPGTIQYF. DNA for the CDR3: TGCGCCACCGGGGACTCGCCTGGCACCATTCAGTACTTC.

This clonotype was observed a handful of times. V gene TRBV12-3 or TRBV12-4 combines with J gene TRBJ2-7; TRBD1 aligns across 8 bases. The CDR3 consists of 15 residues. The V and J ends lost 4 bases and 2 bases, in that order; junction bases with no gene match: 7. CDR3 coding DNA: TGTGCCAGCAGTTGGCTCAGGGGGCTTACCTACGAGCAGTACTTC. It yields the protein CASSWLRGLTYEQYF.

This clonotype was recorded a few times. A read error may produce the germline difference seen at one junction end. The V gene is TRBV6-2 or TRBV6-3, the J gene TRBJ1-2; maybe TRBD1 (5 bases). The CDR3 extends over 12 amino acids. The germline V gene has CDR1 MNHEY and CDR2 SVGEGT. The CDR3 nucleotides are TGTGCCAGCAGTTACAATCGGCAGGGTACGGCCTTC. Amino acid sequence: CASSYNRQGTAF.

This rearrangement joins TRBV19 to TRBJ1-2, with D perhaps TRBD1 (6 bases). This CDR3 is 16 amino acids long. Trimming stripped 6 bases from V and 3 bases from J, with 20 bases between. Per the germline V gene, CDR1 is LNHDA and CDR2 is SQIVND (reference sequence). Here the CDR3 DNA reads TGTGCCAGTAGGACCAGTGCTGGGGGCGTCGACTATGGCTACACCTTC. It yields the protein CASRTSAGGVDYGYTF.

There are a few counts of this clonotype. The chain has TRBV30 and TRBJ2-1; a possible D gene is TRBD1 (5 bases). Germline V gives CDR1 GTSNPN, CDR2 SVGIG (reference sequence). V shed 2 bases and J shed 6 bases, with 5 bases lying between them. The CDR3 has 11 residues. The CDR3 spells CAWSRGNEQFF. Here the CDR3 DNA reads TGTGCCTGGAGTAGGGGCAATGAGCAGTTCTTC.

This sequence joins TRBV25-1 and TRBJ1-1; TRBD1 matches 8 bases. The CDR3 has 13 residues. The junction had 6 bases not matched to a gene; V was cut back by 5 bases and J by 7 bases. Germline V CDR1 and CDR2: MGHDK, SYGVNS. DNA for the CDR3: TGTGCCAGCAGTAGGCATGGACAGGGTGAAGCTTTCTTT. It encodes CASSRHGQGEAFF.

As to this clonotype: The CDR3 carries no conserved terminal phenylalanine or tryptophan, so it likely arises from a read error. The J gene is TRBJ1-3, the V gene TRBV29-1, with D possibly matching TRBD1 (6 bases). The CDR3 has 13 amino acids. CDR1 and CDR2 from the germline V gene are SQVTM and ANQGSEA. V lost 7 bases and J lost 5, with 15 bases in between. The CDR3 here is CSATGQERNTIYI. CDR3 DNA: TGCAGCGCTACGGGACAAGAACGAAACACCATATATATT.

This chain uses TRBV5-6 with TRBJ2-2; perhaps TRBD2 as D (5 bases). The germline CDR1 and CDR2 sequences are SGHDT and YYEEEE. The length of the CDR3 is 15 residues. Trimming left V 4 bases short and J 3 bases short, with 13 bases between. The CDR3 reads CASSPRFGDTGELFF. CDR3 coding DNA: TGTGCCAGCAGCCCAAGGTTCGGGGACACCGGGGAGCTGTTTTTT.

The chain links TRBV6-5 to TRBJ2-1; D remains unclear. The CDR3 runs to 14 residues. Germline V gene lookup returns CDR1 MNHEY and CDR2 SVGAGI. The ends were cut back, 0 bases at V and 8 bases at J, with 11 bases in the middle. The CDR3 DNA follows: TGTGCCAGCAGTTACTCGTACCGGGTGGATGAGCAGTTCTTC. This gives the protein CASSYSYRVDEQFF.

CDR3 loop: CATSRDGGNRAFF. For the CDR3, the DNA is TGTGCCACCAGCAGAGATGGGGGGAATCGAGCTTTCTTT. The chain combines TRBV15 with TRBJ1-1; TRBD1 might be the D (5 bases). The germline V and J ends were trimmed by 0 bases and 10 bases, with 12 bases remaining between them. CDR3 size: 13 residues. Germline CDR1 reads LNHNV; CDR2 reads YYDKDF (reference sequence).

This CDR3 is CASSVTTGSGELFF. Here the CDR3 DNA reads TGTGCCAGCAGCGTAACCACAGGATCCGGGGAGCTGTTTTTT. The chain uses TRBV9 and TRBJ2-2, with a weak D call TRBD1 (5 bases). The CDR3 consists of 14 residues. V was pared by 1 base and J by 6 bases, with 10 bases between. Germline V gives CDR1 SGDLS, CDR2 YYNGEE.

This clonotype was recorded a few times. The chain has TRBV5-1 and TRBJ1-2; D uncertain. CDR1 and CDR2 from the germline V gene are SGHRS and YFSETQ. The length of the CDR3 is 16 residues. V gave up 0 bases and J gave up 1 base, with 13 bases separating them. The CDR3 nucleotides are TGCGCCAGCAGCTTGGTAACCAACACTGTTAACTATGGCTACACCTTC. This gives the protein CASSLVTNTVNYGYTF.

The table lists this clonotype with a few counts. Without the conserved terminal phenylalanine or tryptophan, this CDR3 likely stems from a read error. The DNA is omitted, as the CDR3 cannot be located on it reliably, and the CDR3 follows TCRdb's listing. The rearrangement links TRBV20-1 to TRBJ1-1; the DNA was not compared with TRBD1, the D call given in the table. Germline CDR1 DFQATT, CDR2 SNEGSKA (reference sequence). The CDR3 length equals 12 residues, ends included. The CDR3 region is CSASSGGVTGML.

This rearrangement joins TRBV7-9 to TRBJ2-3, with TRBD2 matching over 7 bases. The length of the CDR3 is 16 residues. Per germline, CDR1 SEHNR and CDR2 FQNEAQ (reference sequence). V gave up 2 bases and J gave up 2 bases; unmatched junction bases: 7. The CDR3 DNA reads TGTGCCAGCAGCTTAACGGGGGGATACCCCACAGATACGCAGTATTTT. This codes for CASSLTGGYPTDTQYF.

The chain combines TRBV20-1 with TRBJ2-1; no firm D call. This CDR3 region has 13 residues. The V gene's germline CDR1 is DFQATT and CDR2 SNEGSKA (reference sequence). V shed 1 base and J shed 10 bases, with 14 bases lying between them. CDR3 nucleotide sequence: TGCAGTGCTAGAGCCCCCAGAATGGGAGAGCAGTTCTTC. Its translation: CSARAPRMGEQFF.

This clonotype was detected a few times. The rearrangement joins TRBV6-5 to TRBJ1-1, with D unresolved. V dropped 4 bases and J dropped 6 bases, with 12 bases sitting between them. The CDR3 totals 13 residues. Germline CDR1 reads MNHEY; CDR2 reads SVGAGI. CDR3 coding DNA: TGTGCCAGCAGTTCCACCCCGGCAGCTGAAGCTTTCTTT. This translates into CASSSTPAAEAFF.

This clonotype was counted at least ten times. The V and J genes are TRBV7-2 and TRBJ2-7; D is ambiguous. The CDR3 runs 14 residues. From germline, CDR1 is SGHTA and CDR2 FQGNSA. Between the trimmed V and J ends, which lost 1 base and 3 bases, there was a span of 10 bases. This CDR3 is CASSLGLGYYEQYF. CDR3 sequence (DNA): TGTGCCAGCAGCTTAGGGTTGGGATACTACGAGCAGTACTTC.